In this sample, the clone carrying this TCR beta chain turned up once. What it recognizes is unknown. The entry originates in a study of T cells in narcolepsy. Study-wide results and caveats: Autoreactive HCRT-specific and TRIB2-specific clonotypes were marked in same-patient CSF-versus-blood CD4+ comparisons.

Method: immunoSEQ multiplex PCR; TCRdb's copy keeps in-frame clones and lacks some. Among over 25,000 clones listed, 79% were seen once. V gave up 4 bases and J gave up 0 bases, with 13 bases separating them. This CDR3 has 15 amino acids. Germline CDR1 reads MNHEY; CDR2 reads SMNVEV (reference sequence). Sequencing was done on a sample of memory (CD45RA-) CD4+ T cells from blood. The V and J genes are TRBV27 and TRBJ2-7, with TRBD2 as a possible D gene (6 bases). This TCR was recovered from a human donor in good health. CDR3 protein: CASSSRDSLSYEQYF. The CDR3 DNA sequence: TGTGCCAGCAGTTCCCGGGACTCCCTCTCCTACGAGCAGTACTTC.